This T cell receptor (beta chain) was obtained from a study of blood T cell repertoires in COVID-19. The CDR3 spans 12 residues. CDR1 MGHRA and CDR2 YSYEKL come from the germline V gene. Trimming cost V 4 bases and J 4 bases; bases outside gene matches: 0. Using immunoSEQ multiplex PCR, the repertoire was profiled, and TCRdb retains in-frame clones only, with some absent. The table records around 440,000 clones, about 87% of them present only once. Material for sequencing was peripheral blood. The V gene is TRBV4-1, the J gene TRBJ2-7; 8 positions match TRBD2. This TCR was sampled from a woman in her fifties or sixties with COVID-19, enrolled during active disease. The CDR3 protein is CASSPGGYEQYF. The CDR3 DNA reads as TGCGCCAGCAGCCCGGGGGGGTACGAGCAGTACTTC.